Below, one TCR beta chain is given with its context. These data are taken from a study of blood T cell repertoires in COVID-19. Across the study: Researchers got acute and convalescent COVID-19 samples from the United States, Italy and Spain. Sources were T cells, B-cell-depleted T cells, or PBMCs; the material itself was cDNA or gDNA.

The length of the CDR3 is 12 residues. V lost 1 base, J lost 7 bases, and 8 bases lay in between. Germline values: CDR1 SEHNR, CDR2 FQNEAQ (reference sequence). In the original processing: For nucleated cells, counts were estimated from reference gene primer amplification. Clones were sequenced by immunoSEQ multiplex PCR, and TCRdb holds only the in-frame ones, with some missing. Clone size and the V and J calls come from that table; the DNA yielded D and trimming. Among roughly 39,000 clones listed, around 83% were seen once. Sequencing was performed on peripheral blood. The V and J genes are TRBV7-9 and TRBJ2-7; the D is unclear. The clonotype was recovered from a man in his forties or fifties in a cohort sampled during active COVID-19. The DNA for the CDR3 is TGTGCCAGCAGCTTAGGTCCCCGGGAGCAGTACTTC. This codes for CASSLGPREQYF.